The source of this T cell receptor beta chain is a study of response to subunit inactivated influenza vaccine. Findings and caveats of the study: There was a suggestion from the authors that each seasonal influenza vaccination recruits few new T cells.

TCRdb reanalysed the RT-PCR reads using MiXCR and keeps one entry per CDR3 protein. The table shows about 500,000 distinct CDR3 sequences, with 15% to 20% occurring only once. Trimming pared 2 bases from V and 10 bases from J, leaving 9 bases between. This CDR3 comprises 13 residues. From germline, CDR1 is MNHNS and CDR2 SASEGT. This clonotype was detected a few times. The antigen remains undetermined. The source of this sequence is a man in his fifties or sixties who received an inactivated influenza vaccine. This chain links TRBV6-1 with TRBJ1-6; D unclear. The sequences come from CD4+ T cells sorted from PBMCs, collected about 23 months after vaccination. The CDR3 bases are TGTGCCAGCAGTGAACGCGGCGAGTCACCCCTCCACTTT. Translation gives CASSERGESPLHF.